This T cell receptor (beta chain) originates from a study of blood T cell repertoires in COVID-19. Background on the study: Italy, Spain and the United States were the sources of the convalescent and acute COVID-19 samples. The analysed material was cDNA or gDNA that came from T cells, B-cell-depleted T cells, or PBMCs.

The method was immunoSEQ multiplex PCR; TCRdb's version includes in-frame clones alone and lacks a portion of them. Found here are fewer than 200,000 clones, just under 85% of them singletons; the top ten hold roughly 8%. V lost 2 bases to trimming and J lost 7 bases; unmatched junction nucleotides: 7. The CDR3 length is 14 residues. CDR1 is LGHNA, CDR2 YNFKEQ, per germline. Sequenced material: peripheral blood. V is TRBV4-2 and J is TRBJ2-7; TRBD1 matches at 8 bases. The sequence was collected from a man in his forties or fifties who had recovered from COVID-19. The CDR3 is CASSQFQGAQEQYF. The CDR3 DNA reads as TGTGCCAGCAGCCAATTTCAGGGGGCACAAGAGCAGTACTTC.